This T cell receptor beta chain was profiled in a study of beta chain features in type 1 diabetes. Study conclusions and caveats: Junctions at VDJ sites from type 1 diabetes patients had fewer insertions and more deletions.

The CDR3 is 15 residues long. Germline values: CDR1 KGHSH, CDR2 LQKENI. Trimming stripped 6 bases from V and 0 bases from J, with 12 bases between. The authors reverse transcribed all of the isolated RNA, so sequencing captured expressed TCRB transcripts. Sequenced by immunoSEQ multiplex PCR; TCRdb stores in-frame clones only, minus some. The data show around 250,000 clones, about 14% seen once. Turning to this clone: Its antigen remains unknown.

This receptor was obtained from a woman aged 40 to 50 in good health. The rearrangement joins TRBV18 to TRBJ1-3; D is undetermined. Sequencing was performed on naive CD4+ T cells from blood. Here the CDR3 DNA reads TGTGCCAGCTCCATAGCAGCGAGCTCTGGAAACACCATATATTTT. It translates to CASSIAASSGNTIYF.